A selection of T cell receptor beta chains follows, all from one sample in a study of cytotoxic CD8 clonotypes in ibrutinib-treated CLL. Only in-frame clones appear in the TCRdb table, and some are missing; sequencing was by immunoSEQ multiplex PCR. Among approximately 130,000 clones listed, approximately 81% were seen once. Sequenced here: PBMCs, sampled after 24 months of ibrutinib treatment. These receptors were obtained from a human donor with chronic lymphocytic leukemia. CDR3s include the opening cysteine and the closing phenylalanine or tryptophan. A D gene is named only where the DNA matches it firmly. Not all rows give a size; the values are once, few, many and, for expanded clones, a class.

d_call: -; v_call: TRBV29-1; clone_size: -; j_call: TRBJ2-4; cdr3_aa: CSVGENIQYF; cdr3_nt: TGCAGCGTGGGGGAAAACATTCAGTACTTC
d_call: TRBD2; v_call: TRBV6-5; clone_size: -; j_call: TRBJ2-1; cdr3_aa: CASTIGAGSVNEQFF; cdr3_nt: TGTGCCAGCACCATAGGAGCGGGGTCGGTCAATGAGCAGTTCTTC
d_call: TRBD2; v_call: TRBV11-2; clone_size: -; j_call: TRBJ2-1; cdr3_aa: CASSLAGGGALNEQFF; cdr3_nt: TGTGCCAGCAGCTTAGCGGGCGGGGGGGCTTTGAATGAGCAGTTCTTC
d_call: -; v_call: TRBV5-8; clone_size: -; j_call: TRBJ1-1; cdr3_aa: CASSLDQLITEAFF; cdr3_nt: TGTGCCAGCAGCTTGGATCAGTTGATCACTGAAGCTTTCTTT
d_call: TRBD1; v_call: TRBV11-3; clone_size: -; j_call: TRBJ1-3; cdr3_aa: CASSLGTASGNTIYF; cdr3_nt: TGTGCCAGCAGCCTAGGGACAGCCTCTGGAAACACCATATATTTT
d_call: TRBD1; v_call: TRBV7-2; clone_size: few; j_call: TRBJ1-2; cdr3_aa: CASSRQGVEYGYTF; cdr3_nt: TGTGCCAGCAGCAGGCAGGGGGTTGAATATGGCTACACCTTC
d_call: -; v_call: TRBV7-9; clone_size: -; j_call: TRBJ2-1; cdr3_aa: CASSLAPPGLDNEQFF; cdr3_nt: TGTGCCAGCAGCTTAGCACCCCCAGGGCTCGACAATGAGCAGTTCTTC
d_call: -; v_call: TRBV11-2; clone_size: -; j_call: TRBJ1-6; cdr3_aa: CASRTGTDDSPLHF; cdr3_nt: TGTGCCAGCAGAACCGGGACCGACGATTCACCCCTCCACTTT
d_call: TRBD1; v_call: TRBV6-1; clone_size: -; j_call: TRBJ1-2; cdr3_aa: CASSAAGQGGRGYTF; cdr3_nt: TGTGCCAGCAGTGCCGCGGGACAGGGGGGTCGGGGCTACACCTTC
d_call: -; v_call: TRBV5-6; clone_size: -; j_call: TRBJ2-1; cdr3_aa: CASSLIGNEQFF; cdr3_nt: TGTGCCAGCAGCTTGATTGGCAATGAGCAGTTCTTC
d_call: -; v_call: TRBV11-2; clone_size: -; j_call: TRBJ2-7; cdr3_aa: CASNAGGNLSPRYEQYF; cdr3_nt: TGTGCCAGCAACGCAGGGGGGAACTTATCCCCCAGGTACGAGCAGTACTTC
d_call: TRBD2; v_call: TRBV5-1; clone_size: -; j_call: TRBJ2-3; cdr3_aa: CASSWGLAGGRLDTQYF; cdr3_nt: TGCGCCAGCAGCTGGGGACTAGCGGGGGGCCGCTTAGATACGCAGTATTTT
d_call: TRBD1; v_call: TRBV2; clone_size: -; j_call: TRBJ2-7; cdr3_aa: CASSVLRQGGYEQYF; cdr3_nt: TGTGCCAGCAGTGTTTTGCGACAGGGTGGTTACGAGCAGTACTTC
d_call: -; v_call: TRBV20-1; clone_size: -; j_call: TRBJ1-1; cdr3_aa: CSARKIEAFF; cdr3_nt: TGCAGTGCTCGAAAGATTGAAGCTTTCTTT
d_call: -; v_call: TRBV6-5; clone_size: -; j_call: TRBJ2-7; cdr3_aa: CASSSPGLAYEQYF; cdr3_nt: TGTGCCAGCAGTTCCCCGGGGCTGGCCTACGAGCAGTACTTC
d_call: -; v_call: TRBV15; clone_size: -; j_call: TRBJ1-2; cdr3_aa: CATSRDTGTGGYTF; cdr3_nt: TGTGCCACCAGCAGAGACACAGGGACGGGGGGCTACACCTTC